The 9 T cell receptor beta chains given below trace back to one sample, sequenced in a study of blood T cell repertoires in COVID-19. Generated by immunoSEQ multiplex PCR, the TCRdb table keeps only in-frame clones and is missing some. There are 72,000 or so clones in the sample; 88% occur only once, and 5.8% lies in the top ten. Specimen: peripheral blood. These receptors came from a man aged 45 to 65 with active COVID-19.

The chain links TRBV6-5 to TRBJ2-1, with unresolved D. The V end was cut by 2 bases, the J end by 6 bases, with 11 bases between. The CDR3 totals 14 residues. CDR1 is MNHEY and CDR2 is SVGAGI in the germline V gene. The CDR3 protein is CASSYGLSGNEQFF. The CDR3 nucleotides read TGTGCCAGCAGTTACGGGTTGTCGGGCAATGAGCAGTTCTTC.

The chain is built from TRBV6-1 and TRBJ2-5; the D is unclear. V was pared by 4 bases and J by 1 base, with 16 bases between. The CDR3 is 16 residues long. Germline V gene data show CDR1 as MNHNS and CDR2 as SASEGT. CDR3 region: CASSGLALALQETQYF. CDR3 DNA: TGTGCCAGCAGTGGTCTTGCCTTGGCTCTCCAAGAGACCCAGTACTTC.

The CDR3 DNA reads as TGTGCCAGCAGCGACATAAGAACTGAAGCTTTCTTT. Its protein product is CASSDIRTEAFF. The chain is built from TRBV6-6 and TRBJ1-1; D remains unclear. Germline CDR1 reads MNHNY; CDR2 reads SVGAGI (reference sequence). The V gene lost 6 bases and the J gene lost 5 bases, with 10 bases spanning the gap. The CDR3 consists of 12 residues.

CDR3 coding DNA: TGCGCCAGCAGCCAAGATTTCGGGTTTCCCTACGAGCAGTACTTC. Its protein is CASSQDFGFPYEQYF. The chain couples TRBV4-1 to TRBJ2-7; D not resolved. V shed 0 bases and J shed 2 bases, with 11 bases lying between them. CDR1 is MGHRA and CDR2 is YSYEKL in the germline V gene. This CDR3 has 15 residues.

This clone turned up a few times. The chain carries TRBV5-4 and TRBJ2-1; D unresolved. The CDR3 spans 14 residues. The V gene lost 0 bases and the J gene lost 6 bases, with 10 bases spanning the gap. Germline lookup yields CDR1 SGHNT and CDR2 YYREEE (reference sequence). CDR3 nucleotide sequence: TGTGCCAGCAGCTTGGGTAAATCGTCCAATGAGCAGTTCTTC. Its protein product is CASSLGKSSNEQFF. The whole variable domain, filled in from reference TRBV5-4 and TRBJ2-1, reads ETGVTQSPTHLIKTRGQQVTLRCSSQSGHNTVSWYQQALGQGPQFIFQYYREEENGRGNFPPRFSGLQFPNYSSELNVNALELDDSALYLCASSLGKSSNEQFFGPGTRLTVL.

This rearrangement joins TRBV27 to TRBJ1-1; 7 positions agree with TRBD1. The germline V gene encodes CDR1 MNHEY and CDR2 SMNVEV (reference sequence). This CDR3 is 15 amino acids long. V lost 0 bases and J lost 5; bases outside the gene matches: 6. This CDR3 reads CASSLSVTGTTEAFF. The CDR3 nucleotides read TGTGCCAGCAGTTTATCGGTGACAGGGACTACTGAAGCTTTCTTT.

This clone has just one count. This chain links TRBV7-9 with TRBJ1-4, with 10 bases matching TRBD1. This CDR3 has 15 amino acids. V shed 3 bases, J shed 5 bases, and the junction held 3 bases outside the gene matches. Germline values: CDR1 SEHNR, CDR2 FQNEAQ (reference sequence). CDR3 DNA: TGTGCCAGCAGCTTCGGGGACAGGGGAAATGAAAAACTGTTTTTT. It specifies CASSFGDRGNEKLFF.

This rearrangement joins TRBV30 to TRBJ1-1; D is unclear. V lost 4 bases to trimming and J lost 0 bases, with 9 bases between them. Germline V lookup: CDR1 GTSNPN, CDR2 SVGIG (reference sequence). The CDR3 is 13 residues long. CDR3: CAWTRPLNTEAFF. The CDR3 coding sequence is TGTGCCTGGACTAGACCGTTGAACACTGAAGCTTTCTTT.

The V gene is TRBV19, the J gene TRBJ2-3; D might be TRBD2 (6 bases). CDR3 length: 14 amino acids. From germline, CDR1 is LNHDA and CDR2 SQIVND (reference sequence). Trimming took off 5 bases at V and 4 bases at J, with 13 bases between the two ends. The CDR3 here is CASSPWRGADTQYF. The CDR3, as DNA: TGTGCCAGTAGTCCTTGGAGGGGCGCAGATACGCAGTATTTT.